These T cell receptor beta chains were read from a single sample in a study of blood T cell repertoires in COVID-19. Profiled with immunoSEQ multiplex PCR; TCRdb holds only in-frame clones, not every one. The sample lists 57,000 or so clones, more than 70% seen once, with around 21% in the top ten. Specimen: peripheral blood. These receptors all come from a woman between 50 and 59 years old with active or convalescent COVID-19. The CDR3 runs from the conserved cysteine through the conserved F or W. The D gene is left open where the match is weak. Clone size is stated in some rows and not others, as once, few, many or a class when expanded.

>-|TRBV9|TRBJ2-2|-
TGTGCCAGCAGCGTAGGGCCATCCGGGCGGGCCGGGGAGCTGTTTTTT
CASSVGPSGRAGELFF
>-|TRBV10-1|TRBJ2-3|-
TGCGCCAGCGGGGGGGCAAGCACAGATACGCAGTATTTT
CASGGASTDTQYF
>TRBD1|TRBV27|TRBJ2-3|-
TGTGCCAGCAGTTTATTCGGACAGGGGGGCCCAGATACGCAGTATTTT
CASSLFGQGGPDTQYF
>-|TRBV27|TRBJ2-1|-
TGTGCCAGCAAGAGCTCCTACAATGAGCAGTTCTTC
CASKSSYNEQFF
>TRBD2|TRBV6-2/TRBV6-3|TRBJ2-1|-
TGTGCCAGCAGTCCCTATAGCGGGAGGGCCGACAATGAGCAGTTCTTC
CASSPYSGRADNEQFF
>-|TRBV6-5|TRBJ1-2|-
TGTGCCAGCAGTAAAAGGCTACAGGGAGAGGGTGGCTACACCTTC
CASSKRLQGEGGYTF
>-|TRBV5-8|TRBJ2-5|-
TGTGCCAGCAGCTTGTCGGGGGGCCAAGGGACCCAGTACTTC
CASSLSGGQGTQYF
>TRBD1|TRBV19|TRBJ1-1|-
TGTGCCAGTAGTATGTCAACCAGGGGGCGCGGTGGCACTGAAGCTTTCTTT
CASSMSTRGRGGTEAFF
>-|TRBV28|TRBJ2-7|-
TGTGCCAGCAGTACTAGGGAGGAGCAGTACTTC
CASSTREEQYF
>TRBD1|TRBV2|TRBJ1-5|-
TGTGCCAGCAGTGAAAGGGGGCCTCAGCCCCAGCATTTT
CASSERGPQPQHF
>TRBD2|TRBV27|TRBJ2-1|once
TGTGCCAGCAGAGGGACTAGCGGGAGGGCACATGAGCAGTTCTTC
CASRGTSGRAHEQFF
>TRBD1|TRBV27|TRBJ1-1|-
TGTGCCAGCAGTTCCGGACAGGGGAATGAAGCTTTCTTT
CASSSGQGNEAFF
>TRBD2|TRBV12-3/TRBV12-4|TRBJ2-7|many
TGTGCCAGCAGTCGACTAGCAGAGGAGCAGTACTTC
CASSRLAEEQYF
>TRBD1|TRBV12-3/TRBV12-4|TRBJ1-3|few
TGTGCCACCAGGGGGCTAGCTGGAAACACCATATATTTT
CATRGLAGNTIYF
>-|TRBV30|TRBJ1-3|few
TGTGCCTGGAGTCCAGGGGACGGGCGGAACACCATATATTTT
CAWSPGDGRNTIYF
>TRBD1|TRBV27|TRBJ1-1|-
TGTGCCAGCAGTGGAGGGACAGGGAGTGCGCAGAACACTGAAGCTTTCTTT
CASSGGTGSAQNTEAFF